Shown below are 8 T cell receptor beta chains from a single sample sequenced in a study of blood T cell repertoires in COVID-19. Generated by immunoSEQ multiplex PCR, the TCRdb table keeps only in-frame clones and is missing some. The table includes 350,000 or so clones, 80% to 90% detected once. Input material: peripheral blood. The receptor source for this set is a woman in her twenties or thirties with COVID-19, enrolled during active disease.

DNA of the CDR3: TGTGCCAGCACCTCGGGACAGGGGTACCACGAGCAGTACTTC. Protein: CASTSGQGYHEQYF. The chain joins TRBV6-5 to TRBJ2-7; 10 bases fit TRBD1. Germline CDR1 and CDR2: MNHEY and SVGAGI. The V segment lost 7 bases and the J segment 5 bases; nucleotides outside the gene matches: 8. The CDR3 is 14 residues long.

This rearrangement joins TRBV7-2 to TRBJ2-5; TRBD2 agrees at 10 bases. This CDR3 contains 16 residues. Per germline, CDR1 SGHTA and CDR2 FQGNSA. The V and J ends lost 0 bases and 5 bases, in that order; junction bases with no gene match: 6. The CDR3 DNA reads as TGTGCCAGCAGCTTAGCGAGGTCAGCGGGGGGGGAGACCCAGTACTTC. It specifies CASSLARSAGGETQYF.

The chain joins TRBV2 to TRBJ2-1, with 12 bases that match TRBD2. CDR1 and CDR2 (germline): SNHLY, FYNNEI. After removal of 4 bases from V and 9 bases from J, the junction contained 1 base not matched to a gene. The CDR3 has 13 residues. CDR3 sequence: CASSVLAGGEQFF. The CDR3 nucleotides read TGTGCCAGCAGTGTACTAGCGGGAGGTGAGCAGTTCTTC.

The rearrangement joins TRBV5-1 to TRBJ1-4; TRBD1 agrees at 7 bases. The germline V gene has CDR1 SGHRS and CDR2 YFSETQ. Unmatched junction bases numbered 5, after V lost 7 bases and J lost 2 bases. The CDR3 length is 14 residues. Here the CDR3 DNA reads TGCGCCAGCGGGTACAGGGGTACTAATGAAAAACTGTTTTTT. It is translated as CASGYRGTNEKLFF.

V gene TRBV10-3 combines with J gene TRBJ2-7, with D possibly TRBD2 on 6 matching bases. V was pared by 6 bases and J by 5 bases, with 14 bases between. CDR1 is ENHRY and CDR2 is SYGVKD in the germline V gene. The CDR3 contains 13 residues. The CDR3 bases are TGTGCCATCAGGCAGGGAGGTGAGAACGAGCAGTACTTC. As protein: CAIRQGGENEQYF.

Concerning this clone: Other nucleotide sequences from this sample produce the same CDR3. The rearrangement links TRBV30 to TRBJ2-7; D is unresolved. Germline values: CDR1 GTSNPN, CDR2 SVGIG (reference sequence). This CDR3 comprises 12 residues. Trimming took off 0 bases at V and 3 bases at J, with 6 bases between the two ends. In DNA, the CDR3 is TGTGCCTGGAGTGTATCCGGCTACGAGCAGTACTTC. Translating it yields CAWSVSGYEQYF.

This rearrangement joins TRBV28 to TRBJ1-1; D is perhaps TRBD1 (5 bases). Germline CDR1 MDHEN, CDR2 SYDVKM. The CDR3 contains 14 residues. Trimming removed 6 bases at V and 5 bases at J, with 16 bases between. The CDR3 loop reads CASSQRGRGTEAFF. CDR3 sequence (DNA): TGTGCCAGCAGCCAGCGGGGCAGAGGGACTGAAGCTTTCTTT.

The chain couples TRBV27 to TRBJ2-1; TRBD2 matches 14 bases. V lost 6 bases to trimming and J lost 1 base; unmatched junction nucleotides: 17. Germline V gives CDR1 MNHEY, CDR2 SMNVEV (reference sequence). The CDR3 is 21 amino acids. CDR3 in DNA: TGTGCCAGCAGAGCCACCGGGACTAGCGGGAGTGGTATAAAGTCCTACAATGAGCAGTTCTTC. Protein: CASRATGTSGSGIKSYNEQFF.